These T cell receptor beta chains were read from a single sample in a study of T cells in Graves' hyperthyroidism and ophthalmopathy. TCRdb recomputed calls from the multiplex PCR reads with MiXCR, one row per CDR3 protein. The sample lists approximately 600,000 distinct CDR3 sequences; over 11% were seen once. Sequencing was performed on blood. Receptors were obtained from a woman aged 25-40 years with Graves' hyperthyroidism that later progressed to Graves' ophthalmopathy. Both conserved end residues are part of each CDR3. The order of the fields is D gene, J gene, V gene, clone size, CDR3 protein, CDR3 DNA. D genes are given only for firm matches. Where a row states a size, it is once, few, many or the class of an expanded clone; other rows omit it.

D: TRBD1; J: TRBJ1-1; V: TRBV12-3/TRBV12-4; size: many; CDR3: CASSLDRRTEAFF; DNA: TGTGCCAGCAGCCTGGACAGGAGGACTGAAGCTTTCTTT
D: TRBD1; J: TRBJ1-2; V: TRBV30; size: many; CDR3: CAWSQPTGTGIRGYTF; DNA: TGTGCCTGGAGTCAACCCACCGGGACAGGGATCCGAGGCTACACCTTC
D: TRBD1; J: TRBJ2-5; V: TRBV28; size: NA; CDR3: CASSDPGTGLETQYF; DNA: TGTGCCAGCAGCGACCCCGGGACAGGGCTCGAGACCCAGTACTTC
D: TRBD2; J: TRBJ2-3; V: TRBV6-1; size: many; CDR3: CASSEARLAGGYTDTQYF; DNA: TGTGCCAGCAGTGAAGCCCGTCTCGCGGGAGGTTACACAGATACGCAGTATTTT
D: NA; J: TRBJ2-5; V: TRBV11-1; size: many; CDR3: CASSTPLGETQYF; DNA: TGTGCCAGCAGCACCCCTTTGGGGGAGACCCAGTACTTC
D: NA; J: TRBJ2-7; V: TRBV28; size: many; CDR3: CASSPPFRGRIYEQYF; DNA: TGTGCCAGCAGTCCCCCGTTCCGGGGGCGCATCTACGAGCAGTACTTC
D: NA; J: TRBJ2-5; V: TRBV7-2; size: few; CDR3: CASSSQWRETQYF; DNA: TGTGCCAGCAGCTCACAGTGGAGGGAGACCCAGTACTTC
D: NA; J: TRBJ2-7; V: TRBV19; size: many; CDR3: CASSIALSRDTYAYEQYF; DNA: TGTGCCAGTAGTATCGCCCTCTCCCGCGACACCTACGCCTACGAGCAGTACTTC
D: TRBD1; J: TRBJ1-5; V: TRBV24-1; size: many; CDR3: CATSQGASSNQPQHF; DNA: TGTGCCACGAGCCAGGGGGCCTCCTCCAATCAGCCCCAGCATTTT
D: NA; J: TRBJ2-5; V: TRBV20-1; size: many; CDR3: CSARDLGQRLTVEYF; DNA: TGCAGTGCTAGAGATCTGGGACAACGACTTACGGTCGAGTACTTC
D: NA; J: TRBJ2-3; V: TRBV7-6; size: many; CDR3: CASSLLGGGDTQYF; DNA: TGTGCCAGCAGCTTATTAGGTGGAGGAGATACGCAGTATTTT
D: NA; J: TRBJ1-6; V: TRBV20-1; size: many; CDR3: CSASGSGGDNSPLHF; DNA: TGCAGTGCTAGTGGCTCAGGCGGGGATAATTCACCCCTCCACTTT
D: TRBD1; J: TRBJ2-7; V: TRBV20-1; size: many; CDR3: CSASPLGTGGSYEQYF; DNA: TGCAGTGCTAGCCCCTTGGGGACAGGGGGCTCCTACGAGCAGTACTTC
D: TRBD2; J: TRBJ2-3; V: TRBV9; size: few; CDR3: CASSASGSGTDTQYF; DNA: TGTGCCAGCAGCGCCAGCGGGAGCGGGACAGATACGCAGTATTTT
D: TRBD1; J: TRBJ1-1; V: TRBV3-1; size: many; CDR3: CASSHSDRVNTEAFF; DNA: TGTGCCAGCAGCCATTCAGACAGGGTGAACACTGAAGCTTTCTTT
D: NA; J: TRBJ2-3; V: TRBV29-1; size: few; CDR3: CSVTTGITTDTQYF; DNA: TGCAGCGTCACTACAGGGATAACTACAGATACGCAGTATTTT
D: NA; J: TRBJ2-7; V: TRBV5-1; size: many; CDR3: CASSLVRGRRPYEQYF; DNA: TGCGCCAGCAGCTTGGTGAGAGGTCGGAGACCCTACGAGCAGTACTTC
D: TRBD1; J: TRBJ2-1; V: TRBV18; size: many; CDR3: CASSLGQDLSYNEQFF; DNA: TGTGCCAGCTCGCTGGGACAGGACCTCTCCTACAATGAGCAGTTCTTC
D: TRBD2; J: TRBJ2-5; V: TRBV7-2; size: many; CDR3: CATSGLAGGVETQYF; DNA: TGTGCCACCTCGGGACTAGCGGGAGGTGTGGAGACCCAGTACTTC
D: NA; J: TRBJ2-7; V: TRBV12-3/TRBV12-4; size: many; CDR3: CASSPQAGIEQYF; DNA: TGTGCCAGCAGCCCCCAGGCTGGGATCGAGCAGTACTTC
D: TRBD2; J: TRBJ2-1; V: TRBV12-3/TRBV12-4; size: many; CDR3: CASRPLTSGDREQFF; DNA: TGTGCCAGCAGACCTTTGACTAGCGGGGATAGGGAGCAGTTCTTC
D: NA; J: TRBJ2-7; V: TRBV27; size: few; CDR3: CASSLTRLGEQYF; DNA: TGTGCCAGCAGTTTAACTAGGCTCGGCGAGCAGTACTTC
D: NA; J: TRBJ1-1; V: TRBV30; size: many; CDR3: CAWRTPNTEAFF; DNA: TGTGCCTGGAGGACACCGAACACTGAAGCTTTCTTT
D: TRBD2; J: TRBJ2-5; V: TRBV18; size: many; CDR3: CASSPSASGQETQYF; DNA: TGTGCCAGCTCACCTTCGGCTAGCGGGCAAGAGACCCAGTACTTC
D: TRBD1; J: TRBJ1-2; V: TRBV5-6; size: many; CDR3: CASSLGTGEGYTF; DNA: TGTGCCAGCAGCTTGGGGACAGGGGAAGGCTACACCTTC
D: TRBD2; J: TRBJ2-7; V: TRBV6-2/TRBV6-3; size: many; CDR3: CASLPSGRHSYEQYF; DNA: TGTGCCAGCCTTCCTAGCGGGAGGCACTCCTACGAGCAGTACTTC
D: NA; J: TRBJ1-1; V: TRBV28; size: many; CDR3: CASSPSAEWVNTEAFF; DNA: TGTGCCAGCAGTCCATCGGCGGAGTGGGTAAACACTGAAGCTTTCTTT
D: NA; J: TRBJ2-1; V: TRBV18; size: many; CDR3: CASSPDRSDEQFF; DNA: TGTGCCAGCTCACCAGATCGGAGCGATGAGCAGTTCTTC
D: NA; J: TRBJ1-2; V: TRBV9; size: many; CDR3: CASSVGIVGPLVGNYGYTF; DNA: TGTGCCAGCAGCGTAGGAATTGTTGGACCCCTCGTGGGTAACTATGGCTACACCTTC
D: TRBD1; J: TRBJ2-1; V: TRBV19; size: many; CDR3: CASTMGQYNEQFF; DNA: TGTGCCAGTACCATGGGACAGTACAATGAGCAGTTCTTC
D: NA; J: TRBJ2-2; V: TRBV12-3/TRBV12-4; size: many; CDR3: CASPIRGINTGELFF; DNA: TGTGCCAGTCCCATCCGGGGAATTAACACCGGGGAGCTGTTTTTT
D: TRBD2; J: TRBJ2-1; V: TRBV7-3; size: few; CDR3: CASSFGLAGPNEQFF; DNA: TGTGCCAGCAGCTTCGGACTAGCGGGTCCCAATGAGCAGTTCTTC
D: TRBD2; J: TRBJ2-1; V: TRBV9; size: NA; CDR3: CASSEILAGEQFF; DNA: TGTGCCAGCAGCGAAATCCTAGCGGGTGAGCAGTTCTTC
D: NA; J: TRBJ2-7; V: TRBV7-8; size: NA; CDR3: CASRLTEDEQYF; DNA: TGTGCCAGCAGGCTTACGGAGGACGAGCAGTACTTC
D: NA; J: TRBJ1-4; V: TRBV25-1; size: many; CDR3: CATGDFATNEKLFF; DNA: TGTGCCACAGGGGATTTTGCAACTAATGAAAAACTGTTTTTT
D: NA; J: TRBJ1-2; V: TRBV6-2/TRBV6-3; size: NA; CDR3: CASSTQGTGYTF; DNA: TGTGCCAGCAGCACACAGGGAACTGGCTACACCTTC
D: NA; J: TRBJ1-1; V: TRBV29-1; size: many; CDR3: CSVGGQLPLTEAFF; DNA: TGCAGCGTTGGTGGGCAGCTGCCGCTCACTGAAGCTTTCTTT
D: NA; J: TRBJ1-1; V: TRBV12-3/TRBV12-4; size: NA; CDR3: CASRNRANTEAFF; DNA: TGTGCCAGCAGAAACAGGGCGAACACTGAAGCTTTCTTT
D: TRBD2; J: TRBJ2-7; V: TRBV11-2; size: many; CDR3: CASSLGGGASYEQYF; DNA: TGTGCCAGCAGCTTAGGCGGGGGAGCCTCCTACGAGCAGTACTTC
D: TRBD2; J: TRBJ2-7; V: TRBV2; size: once; CDR3: CASRTSGSSDEQYF; DNA: TGTGCCAGCAGGACTAGCGGGAGTAGTGACGAGCAGTACTTC
D: TRBD2; J: TRBJ2-5; V: TRBV12-3/TRBV12-4; size: NA; CDR3: CASTRGLAGETQYF; DNA: TGTGCCAGCACCCGGGGACTAGCGGGAGAGACCCAGTACTTC
D: NA; J: TRBJ2-3; V: TRBV30; size: NA; CDR3: CAWSVYVDTDTQYF; DNA: TGTGCCTGGAGTGTTTATGTTGACACAGATACGCAGTATTTT
D: TRBD1; J: TRBJ2-7; V: TRBV4-2; size: NA; CDR3: CASSEGDRPEEQYF; DNA: TGTGCCAGCAGTGAAGGGGACAGGCCTGAAGAGCAGTACTTC
D: NA; J: TRBJ2-6; V: TRBV29-1; size: many; CDR3: CSVEMDSDSGANVLTF; DNA: TGCAGCGTTGAAATGGACAGCGACTCTGGGGCCAACGTCCTGACTTTC
D: NA; J: TRBJ2-1; V: TRBV29-1; size: many; CDR3: CSGAGTQDYNEQFF; DNA: TGCAGCGGTGCCGGGACCCAGGACTACAATGAGCAGTTCTTC
D: TRBD2; J: TRBJ2-7; V: TRBV12-3/TRBV12-4; size: many; CDR3: CASSFSQGLAYEQYF; DNA: TGTGCCAGCAGTTTCTCACAGGGACTAGCCTACGAGCAGTACTTC